What follows are 24 T cell receptor beta chains derived from one specimen sequenced in a study of PD-1 blockade in classical Hodgkin lymphoma. TCRdb's table, derived via immunoSEQ multiplex PCR, lists solely in-frame clones and lacks some. The table records about 6,400 clones, 73% of them present only once. Time point defined: cycle 4 day 1 (C4D1), after more than five weeks of nivolumab. Relapses following autologous stem cell transplantation were seen in all patients, with brentuximab vedotin exposure varying. CD8+ T cells were isolated from thawed PBMCs by magnetic negative selection. The specimen comprised CD8+ T cells from blood, sampled before the fourth cycle of nivolumab. The receptors derive from a human donor with classical Hodgkin lymphoma.

This clone was seen only a few times. J is TRBJ2-7 and V is TRBV6-1; 7 nucleotides line up with TRBD2. From germline, CDR1 is MNHNS and CDR2 SASEGT. The V gene end was trimmed by 1 base and the J gene end by 0 bases; junction bases not matched to a gene: 3. The CDR3 has 15 amino acids. In DNA, the CDR3 is TGTGCCAGCAGTGAAGAAGGCGGGAGCTCCTACGAGCAGTACTTC. It is translated as CASSEEGGSSYEQYF.

The rearrangement links TRBV7-9 to TRBJ2-5; D call uncertain. Germline CDR1 SEHNR, CDR2 FQNEAQ (reference sequence). The CDR3 contains 13 residues. Trimming took off 2 bases at V and 5 bases at J, with 9 bases between the two ends. DNA for the CDR3: TGTGCCAGCAGCTTATTTGTGCCCGAGACCCAGTACTTC. Its protein product is CASSLFVPETQYF.

CDR3 amino acids: CASARGPWEQYF. The CDR3 bases are TGTGCCAGCGCTCGGGGACCTTGGGAGCAGTACTTC. V and J are TRBV27 and TRBJ2-7; D is possibly TRBD1 or TRBD2 (5 bases each). CDR1 MNHEY and CDR2 SMNVEV come from the germline V gene (reference sequence). V dropped 8 bases and J dropped 7 bases, with 15 bases sitting between them. The CDR3 contains 12 residues.

CDR3 sequence: CASSIGPSRVTDTQYF. CDR3 in DNA: TGTGCCAGCAGTATCGGGCCGTCGAGAGTCACAGATACGCAGTATTTT. The rearrangement uses TRBV27 and TRBJ2-3; no definite D call. Germline V CDR1 and CDR2: MNHEY, SMNVEV (reference sequence). Between the trimmed V and J ends, which lost 5 bases and 2 bases, there was a span of 17 bases. The CDR3 contains 16 residues.

This clone appeared once. The chain recombines TRBV2 with TRBJ2-2, with D tentatively TRBD2 (5 bases). Germline V gene data show CDR1 as SNHLY and CDR2 as FYNNEI. V lost 2 bases, J lost 8 bases, and 15 bases lay in between. The CDR3 length is 15 residues. CDR3 in amino acids: CASSEIGGRPGELFF. In DNA form, the CDR3 reads TGTGCCAGCAGTGAAATTGGAGGCCGACCGGGGGAGCTGTTTTTT. The complete variable domain, with remaining parts taken from reference TRBV2 and TRBJ2-2, reads EPEVTQTPSHQVTQMGQEVILRCVPISNHLYFYWYRQILGQKVEFLVSFYNNEISEKSEIFDDQFSVERPDGSNFTLKIRSTKLEDSAMYFCASSEIGGRPGELFFGEGSRLTVL.

This clone was found once. This chain links TRBV27 with TRBJ1-5; possible D gene TRBD1, 5 bases. V lost 2 bases and J 4 bases, leaving 9 bases between the germline ends. CDR1 is MNHEY and CDR2 is SMNVEV in the germline V gene (reference sequence). The CDR3 is 14 residues long. CDR3 protein: CASSLQGGNQPQHF. CDR3 nucleotide sequence: TGTGCCAGCAGTTTACAGGGTGGGAATCAGCCCCAGCATTTT.

The rearrangement links TRBV28 to TRBJ2-7, with 9 nucleotides matching TRBD1. The junction had 13 bases not matched to a gene; V was cut back by 11 bases and J by 5 bases. Germline V CDR1 and CDR2: MDHEN, SYDVKM. The CDR3 contains 14 residues. The CDR3 here is CAGRDGTGSHEQYF. CDR3 DNA: TGTGCCGGCCGAGACGGGACAGGGTCTCACGAGCAGTACTTC.

This clone is deemed medium-sized. The chain combines TRBV27 with TRBJ2-6, with D possibly being TRBD2 (6 bases). Trimming left V 2 bases short and J 3 bases short, with 11 bases between. CDR3 length: 16 amino acids. Germline CDR1 and CDR2: MNHEY and SMNVEV (reference sequence). The CDR3 DNA follows: TGTGCCAGCAGTTTAGCGGGGCTCGTTGGGGCCAACGTCCTGACTTTC. It codes for CASSLAGLVGANVLTF.

This clone was seen only a few times. The chain has TRBV28 and TRBJ1-1; 8 bases match TRBD1. The CDR3 totals 16 residues. The V segment lost 8 bases and the J segment 1 base; nucleotides outside the gene matches: 12. Looked up from germline, CDR1 is MDHEN and CDR2 is SYDVKM. The CDR3 loop reads CASDRGPLTENTEAFF. CDR3 in DNA: TGTGCCAGCGACAGGGGTCCACTTACCGAGAACACTGAAGCTTTCTTT.

For the CDR3, the DNA is TGTGCCAGTAGTAACCTGGGAGGGGTCGCAGCCAACGTCCTGACTTTC. This translates into CASSNLGGVAANVLTF. The V call is TRBV19, the J call TRBJ2-6, with TRBD2 matching over 7 bases. The CDR3 runs 16 residues. Losses at the gene ends were 4 bases for V and 7 bases for J; bases not matched to a gene: 10. Germline V gives CDR1 LNHDA, CDR2 SQIVND (reference sequence).

There are a few counts of this clone. The J gene is TRBJ1-4, the V gene TRBV6-6; D may be TRBD1 (6 bases). Germline lookup yields CDR1 MNHNY and CDR2 SVGAGI (reference sequence). The CDR3 runs to 15 residues. Trimming left V 5 bases short and J 7 bases short, with 17 bases between. CDR3 region: CASSPTTGVLEKLFF. CDR3 coding DNA: TGTGCCAGCAGTCCTACGACAGGAGTCCTTGAAAAACTGTTTTTT.

The chain is built from TRBV27 and TRBJ2-5; 9 bases map to TRBD1. Germline V gives CDR1 MNHEY, CDR2 SMNVEV (reference sequence). The junction had 8 bases not matched to a gene; V was cut back by 4 bases and J by 5 bases. The CDR3 runs to 15 residues. CDR3 region: CASSSHRGLGETQYF. The CDR3, as DNA: TGTGCCAGCAGTTCACACAGGGGGCTTGGCGAGACCCAGTACTTC.

The chain links TRBV7-8 to TRBJ2-6, with D uncertain. CDR1 SGHVS and CDR2 FQNEAQ come from the germline V gene. CDR3 length: 15 residues. CDR3 sequence (DNA): TGTGCAACCCCCCGACGAGGTCTCTGGGCCAACGTCCTGACTTTC. This translates into CATPRRGLWANVLTF.

This chain uses TRBV27 with TRBJ2-1; no definite D call. CDR1 and CDR2 (germline): MNHEY, SMNVEV (reference sequence). The V end was cut by 7 bases, the J end by 2 bases, with 12 bases between. This CDR3 is built from 14 residues. CDR3 residues: CASTVGFPYNEQFF. The CDR3 DNA reads as TGTGCCAGCACCGTAGGTTTCCCCTACAATGAGCAGTTCTTC.

The chain carries TRBV7-9 and TRBJ1-6; 7 bases align to TRBD1. The CDR3 has 18 amino acids. Germline loops: CDR1 SEHNR, CDR2 FQNEAQ (reference sequence). V trimming: 4 bases; J trimming: 7 bases; junction bases outside the gene matches: 16. In nucleotides, the CDR3 is TGTGCCAGCAGCTCCCTTGGACAGGAGGGGGTCTGGAATTCACCCCTCCACTTT. Its translation: CASSSLGQEGVWNSPLHF.

The chain is built from TRBV6-6 and TRBJ1-2, with TRBD1 identical over 7 bases. This CDR3 is 15 amino acids long. After removal of 8 bases from V and 2 bases from J, the junction contained 11 bases not matched to a gene. Germline V CDR1 and CDR2: MNHNY, SVGAGI (reference sequence). The CDR3 DNA reads as TGTGCCAGCTTAACTCTGTCGGACAGGAACTATGGCTACACCTTC. It translates to CASLTLSDRNYGYTF.

This chain uses TRBV7-2 with TRBJ2-3, with 11 bases aligning to TRBD2. The CDR3 spans 16 residues. Per the germline V gene, CDR1 is SGHTA and CDR2 is FQGNSA. Trimming at V came to 2 bases and at J to 3 bases, leaving 4 bases not matched to a gene. CDR3 bases: TGTGCCAGCAGCTTACTAGCGGGGGGTGTTACAGATACGCAGTATTTT. Residues: CASSLLAGGVTDTQYF.

V and J are TRBV7-2 and TRBJ2-7; 7 nucleotides line up with TRBD2. V gave up 5 bases and J gave up 3 bases; unmatched junction bases: 10. Germline lookup yields CDR1 SGHTA and CDR2 FQGNSA. The CDR3 is made up of 15 amino acids. The CDR3 DNA sequence: TGTGCCAGCAGCCCGGGGGTAGGGGAGGGCTACGAGCAGTACTTC. Its protein is CASSPGVGEGYEQYF.

The genes are TRBV7-3 and TRBJ2-3; unclear D gene. There are 13 residues in the CDR3. Trimming took 1 base from V and 4 from J, leaving 6 bases between them. The V gene's germline CDR1 is SGHTA and CDR2 FQGTGA. DNA for the CDR3: TGTGCCAGCAGCTTAATATCAGCAGATACGCAGTATTTT. Protein product: CASSLISADTQYF.

The rearrangement uses TRBV5-1 and TRBJ1-1, with D perhaps TRBD1 (5 bases). The ends were cut back, 4 bases at V and 1 base at J, with 17 bases in the middle. Germline lookup yields CDR1 SGHRS and CDR2 YFSETQ. This CDR3 is 16 amino acids long. CDR3 sequence reads: CASSVTLGHWNTEAFF. The CDR3 DNA reads TGCGCCAGCAGCGTGACGCTGGGGCACTGGAACACTGAAGCTTTCTTT.

By sample share, this clone is medium-sized. The chain joins TRBV4-3 to TRBJ1-2; D is perhaps TRBD1 (5 bases). The germline V gene has CDR1 LGHNA and CDR2 YSLEER. The CDR3 length is 16 residues. V was cut by 0 bases and J by 6 bases, with 17 bases left in between. CDR3 in amino acids: CASSQDYRTKLNGYTF. The CDR3, as DNA: TGCGCCAGCAGCCAAGATTACCGGACAAAGCTCAATGGCTACACCTTC.

The chain couples TRBV7-9 to TRBJ1-3; D not certain. Germline CDR1 SEHNR, CDR2 FQNEAQ (reference sequence). Trimming took 3 bases from V and 0 from J, leaving 6 bases between them. The CDR3 is made up of 14 amino acids. In nucleotides, the CDR3 is TGTGCCAGCAGCTTGGGGTTCTCTGGAAACACCATATATTTT. As protein: CASSLGFSGNTIYF. Drawing the rest from reference TRBV7-9 and TRBJ1-3, the complete variable domain is DTGVSQNPRHKITKRGQNVTFRCDPISEHNRLYWYRQTLGQGPEFLTYFQNEAQLEKSRLLSDRFSAERPKGSFSTLEIQRTEQGDSAMYLCASSLGFSGNTIYFGEGSWLTVV.

The V call is TRBV27, the J call TRBJ1-2; 9 bases fit TRBD1. Unmatched junction bases numbered 9, after V lost 6 bases and J lost 13 bases. In germline, CDR1 is MNHEY, CDR2 SMNVEV (reference sequence). The CDR3 runs 12 residues. This chain's CDR3 is CASSHQGQGPTF. The CDR3 DNA is TGTGCCAGCAGCCATCAGGGACAGGGACCCACCTTC.

Sample share makes this clone large (0.1 to 1%). The CDR3: CASSEGGSYEQYF. The CDR3 DNA reads TGTGCCAGCAGTGAAGGGGGATCCTACGAGCAGTACTTC. The chain links TRBV2 to TRBJ2-7; no clear D gene. CDR1 SNHLY and CDR2 FYNNEI come from the germline V gene. V was pared by 1 base and J by 1 base, with 5 bases between. CDR3 length equals 13 residues. The whole variable domain, filled in from reference TRBV2 and TRBJ2-7, reads EPEVTQTPSHQVTQMGQEVILRCVPISNHLYFYWYRQILGQKVEFLVSFYNNEISEKSEIFDDQFSVERPDGSNFTLKIRSTKLEDSAMYFCASSEGGSYEQYFGPGTRLTVT.